The present T cell receptor beta chain was sequenced within a study of cytomegalovirus exposure and HLA in healthy donors. Points on this clone: Antigen: not known.

The donors gave bone marrow, and they were healthy. Primers: 60 Vbeta forward and 13 Jbeta reverse. The protocol was immunoSEQ multiplex PCR, while the TCRdb copy is restricted to in-frame clones and leaves out a portion. The sample has tens of thousands of clones, around 75% seen once; the top ten hold approximately 2%. Points from the study as a whole: Roughly even sequencing depth across donors was the assumption behind the presence/absence analyses. High specificity and sensitivity for cytomegalovirus status were reported for the classifier. Further analysis was carried out later, and it showed several of the most significant clusters appearing linked to common viral pathogens.

This TCR derives from a man aged 35 to 55 in good health and CMV-seronegative. The source material was PBMCs.

The CDR3 loop is CASSGDTDTQYF. As DNA, the CDR3 is TGTGCCAGCAGCGGGGATACAGATACGCAGTATTTT. This rearrangement joins TRBV6-1 to TRBJ2-3; weak D call: TRBD2 (5 bases). V was trimmed by 6 bases and J by 3 bases, leaving 7 bases between them. CDR1 is MNHNS and CDR2 is SASEGT in the germline V gene. This CDR3 contains 12 residues.